This T cell receptor (beta chain) was identified during a study of blood T cell repertoires in COVID-19. Study as a whole: Acute and convalescent COVID-19 samples came from the United States, Italy and Spain.

V was pared by 7 bases and J by 4 bases, with 13 bases between. There are 12 residues in the CDR3. Germline-derived CDR1 and CDR2 are SQVTM and ANQGSEA. The assay was immunoSEQ multiplex PCR, and TCRdb's table has in-frame clones only and misses some. The sample carries 150,000 to 200,000 clones, 88% recorded once. This chain connects TRBV29-1 to TRBJ1-2; D unresolved. Material for sequencing was peripheral blood. The receptor comes from a man in his sixties with acute or convalescent COVID-19. CDR3 DNA: TGCAGCGCTTTGGAGGAAGGCTATGGCTACACCTTC. Translating it yields CSALEEGYGYTF.